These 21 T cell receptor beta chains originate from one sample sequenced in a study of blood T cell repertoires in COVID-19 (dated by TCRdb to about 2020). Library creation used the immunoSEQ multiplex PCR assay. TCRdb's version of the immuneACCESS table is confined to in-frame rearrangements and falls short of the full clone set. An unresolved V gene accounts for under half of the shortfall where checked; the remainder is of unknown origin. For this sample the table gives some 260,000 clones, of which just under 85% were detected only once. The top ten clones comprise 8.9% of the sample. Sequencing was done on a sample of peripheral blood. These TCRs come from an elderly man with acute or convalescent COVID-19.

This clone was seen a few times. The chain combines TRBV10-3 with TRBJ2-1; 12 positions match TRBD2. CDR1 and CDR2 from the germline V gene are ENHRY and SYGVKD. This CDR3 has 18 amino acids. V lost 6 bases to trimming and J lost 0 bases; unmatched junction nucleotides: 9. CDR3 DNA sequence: TGTGCCATCAGCCGAGGACTAGCGGGGTTAAGCTCCTACAATGAGCAGTTCTTC. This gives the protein CAISRGLAGLSSYNEQFF.

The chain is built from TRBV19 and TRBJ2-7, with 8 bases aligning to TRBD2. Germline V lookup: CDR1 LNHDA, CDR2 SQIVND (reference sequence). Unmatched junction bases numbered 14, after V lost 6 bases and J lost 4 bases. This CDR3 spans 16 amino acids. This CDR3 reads CASRDVAGGPSYEQYF. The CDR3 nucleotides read TGTGCCAGTAGGGACGTGGCGGGAGGTCCCTCTTACGAGCAGTACTTC.

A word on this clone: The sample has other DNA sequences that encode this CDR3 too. The CDR3 DNA follows: TGTGCCAGTAGCACAGGGGGCGTAAACTATGGCTACACCTTC. The encoded protein is CASSTGGVNYGYTF. V and J are TRBV19 and TRBJ1-2; 9 bases are shared with TRBD1. The CDR3 sequence is 14 residues long. The V and J ends lost 6 bases and 2 bases, in that order; junction bases with no gene match: 4. The V gene's germline CDR1 is LNHDA and CDR2 SQIVND (reference sequence).

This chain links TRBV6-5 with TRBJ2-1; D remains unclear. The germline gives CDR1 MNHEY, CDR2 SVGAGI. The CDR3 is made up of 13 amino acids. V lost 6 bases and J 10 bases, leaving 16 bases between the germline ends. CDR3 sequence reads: CASSRVLFREQFF. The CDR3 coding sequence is TGTGCCAGCAGCCGGGTCCTATTTCGGGAGCAGTTCTTC.

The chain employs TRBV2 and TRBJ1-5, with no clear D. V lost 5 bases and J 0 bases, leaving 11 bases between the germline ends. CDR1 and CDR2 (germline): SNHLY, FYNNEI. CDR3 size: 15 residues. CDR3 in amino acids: CASSPQANSNQPQHF. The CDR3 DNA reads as TGTGCCAGCAGTCCTCAGGCTAATAGCAATCAGCCCCAGCATTTT.

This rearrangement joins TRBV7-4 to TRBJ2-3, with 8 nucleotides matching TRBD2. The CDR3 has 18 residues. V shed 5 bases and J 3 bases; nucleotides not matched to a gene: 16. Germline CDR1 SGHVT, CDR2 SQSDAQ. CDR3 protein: CASSVSERELGITDTQYF. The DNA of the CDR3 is TGTGCCAGCAGCGTCTCTGAGCGGGAGCTGGGTATTACAGATACGCAGTATTTT.

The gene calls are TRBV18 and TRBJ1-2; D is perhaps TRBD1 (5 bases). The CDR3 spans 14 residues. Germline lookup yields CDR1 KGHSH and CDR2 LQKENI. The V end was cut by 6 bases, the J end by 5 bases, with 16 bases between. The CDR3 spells CASSPNGGRYGYTF. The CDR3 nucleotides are TGTGCCAGCTCCCCGAACGGGGGAAGGTATGGCTACACCTTC. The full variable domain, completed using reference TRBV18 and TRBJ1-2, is NAGVMQNPRHLVRRRGQEARLRCSPMKGHSHVYWYRQLPEEGLKFMVYLQKENIIDESGMPKERFSAEFPKEGPSILRIQQVVRGDSAAYFCASSPNGGRYGYTFGSGTRLTVV.

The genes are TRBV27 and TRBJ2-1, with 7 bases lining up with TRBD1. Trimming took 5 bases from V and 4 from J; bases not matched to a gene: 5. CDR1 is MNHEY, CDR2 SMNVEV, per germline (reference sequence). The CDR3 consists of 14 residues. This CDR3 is CASSPGDRYNEQFF. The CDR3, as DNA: TGTGCCAGCAGTCCCGGGGACAGATACAATGAGCAGTTCTTC.

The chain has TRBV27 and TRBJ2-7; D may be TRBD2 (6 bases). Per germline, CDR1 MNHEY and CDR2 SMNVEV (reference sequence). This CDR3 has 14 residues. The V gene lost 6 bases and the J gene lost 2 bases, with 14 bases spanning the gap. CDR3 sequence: CASRSQGGAYEQYF. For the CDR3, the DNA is TGTGCCAGCAGATCCCAGGGCGGGGCCTACGAGCAGTACTTC.

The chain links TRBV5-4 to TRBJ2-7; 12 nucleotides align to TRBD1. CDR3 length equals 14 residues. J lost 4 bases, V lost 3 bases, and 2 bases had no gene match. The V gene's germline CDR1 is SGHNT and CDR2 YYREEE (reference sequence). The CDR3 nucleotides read TGTGCCAGCAGCTGGGACAGGGGGCAGTACGAGCAGTACTTC. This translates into CASSWDRGQYEQYF.

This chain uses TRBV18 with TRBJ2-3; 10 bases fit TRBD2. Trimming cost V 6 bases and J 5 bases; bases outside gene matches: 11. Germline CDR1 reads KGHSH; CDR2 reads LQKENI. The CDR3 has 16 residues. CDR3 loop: CASSHRTSGVGDTQYF. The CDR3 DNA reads TGTGCCAGCTCGCACCGTACTAGCGGGGTTGGAGATACGCAGTATTTT.

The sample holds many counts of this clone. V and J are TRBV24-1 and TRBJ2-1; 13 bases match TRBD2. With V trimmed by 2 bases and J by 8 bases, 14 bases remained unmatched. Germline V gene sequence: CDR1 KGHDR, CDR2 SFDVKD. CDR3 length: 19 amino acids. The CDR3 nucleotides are TGTGCCACCAGTGATTCCACAATAACACTAGCGGGAGGGCCGGATGAGCAGTTCTTC. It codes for CATSDSTITLAGGPDEQFF.

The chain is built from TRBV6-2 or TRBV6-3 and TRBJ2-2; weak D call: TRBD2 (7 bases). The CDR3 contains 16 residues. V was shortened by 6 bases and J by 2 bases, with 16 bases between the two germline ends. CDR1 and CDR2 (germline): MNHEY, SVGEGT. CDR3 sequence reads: CASSIRGGSNTGELFF. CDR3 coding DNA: TGTGCCAGCAGCATTAGGGGGGGGAGCAACACCGGGGAGCTGTTTTTT.

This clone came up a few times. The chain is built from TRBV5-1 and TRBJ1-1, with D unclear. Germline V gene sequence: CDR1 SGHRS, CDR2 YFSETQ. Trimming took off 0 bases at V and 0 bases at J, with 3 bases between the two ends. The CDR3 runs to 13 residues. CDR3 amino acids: CASSLDLNTEAFF. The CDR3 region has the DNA TGCGCCAGCAGCTTGGACTTGAACACTGAAGCTTTCTTT.

CDR3 in amino acids: CASSLDRLNTGELFF. CDR3 sequence (DNA): TGCGCCAGCAGCTTGGACAGGTTGAACACCGGGGAGCTGTTTTTT. The chain recombines TRBV5-1 with TRBJ2-2; tentative D call: TRBD1 (5 bases). V was cut by 0 bases and J by 1 base, with 7 bases left in between. The germline V gene encodes CDR1 SGHRS and CDR2 YFSETQ. This CDR3 spans 15 amino acids.

CDR3 nucleotide sequence: TGCGCCAGCAGCTCGGGACAGGGGTCAACTAATGAAAAACTGTTTTTT. It is translated as CASSSGQGSTNEKLFF. The chain uses TRBV5-1 and TRBJ1-4; 10 bases agree with TRBD1. This CDR3 comprises 16 residues. Trimming at V came to 3 bases and at J to 0 bases, leaving 2 bases not matched to a gene. Germline CDR1 reads SGHRS; CDR2 reads YFSETQ.

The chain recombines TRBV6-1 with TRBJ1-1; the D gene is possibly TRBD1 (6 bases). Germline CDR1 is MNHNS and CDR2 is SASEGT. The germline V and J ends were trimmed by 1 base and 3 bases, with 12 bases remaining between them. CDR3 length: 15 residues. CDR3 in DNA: TGTGCCAGCAGTGAAGAGGGGACACCTTACACTGAAGCTTTCTTT. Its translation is CASSEEGTPYTEAFF.

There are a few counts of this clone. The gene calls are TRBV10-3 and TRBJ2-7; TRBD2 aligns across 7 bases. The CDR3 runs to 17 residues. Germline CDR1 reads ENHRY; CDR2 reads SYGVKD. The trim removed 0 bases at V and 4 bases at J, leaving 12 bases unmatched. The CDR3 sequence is CAISESTGRALEYEQYF. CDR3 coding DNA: TGTGCCATCAGTGAGTCGACTGGGAGGGCCTTAGAGTACGAGCAGTACTTC.

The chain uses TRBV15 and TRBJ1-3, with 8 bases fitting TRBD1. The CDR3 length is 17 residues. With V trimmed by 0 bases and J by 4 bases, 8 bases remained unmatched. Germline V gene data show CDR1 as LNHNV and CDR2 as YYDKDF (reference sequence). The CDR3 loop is CATSRDLLDRAGNTIYF. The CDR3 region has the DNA TGTGCCACCAGCAGAGATTTGTTGGACAGGGCCGGAAACACCATATATTTT.

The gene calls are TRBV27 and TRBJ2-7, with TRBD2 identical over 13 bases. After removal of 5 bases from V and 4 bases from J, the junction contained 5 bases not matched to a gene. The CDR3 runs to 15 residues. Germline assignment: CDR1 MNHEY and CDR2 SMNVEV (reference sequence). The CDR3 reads CASSLGTSGTYEQYF. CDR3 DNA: TGTGCCAGCAGTCTTGGGACTAGCGGGACTTACGAGCAGTACTTC.

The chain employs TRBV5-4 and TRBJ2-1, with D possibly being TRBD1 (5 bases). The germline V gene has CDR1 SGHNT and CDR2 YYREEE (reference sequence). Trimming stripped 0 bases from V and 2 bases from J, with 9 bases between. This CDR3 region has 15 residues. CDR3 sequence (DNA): TGTGCCAGCAGCTTGGACAGGTTGCCCTACAATGAGCAGTTCTTC. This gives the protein CASSLDRLPYNEQFF.